Listed here are 32 T cell receptor beta chains from one sample, sequenced in a study of cytomegalovirus exposure and HLA in healthy donors. Method: immunoSEQ multiplex PCR; TCRdb's copy keeps in-frame clones and lacks some. The sample yields 150,000 or so clones, approximately 88% seen once. Input material: PBMCs. The receptors were sampled from a man younger than 40 in good health and CMV-seropositive.

The rearrangement links TRBV19 to TRBJ2-7; 7 bases agree with TRBD2. V lost 8 bases and J lost 2; bases outside the gene matches: 3. This CDR3 spans 12 amino acids. Germline V gene lookup returns CDR1 LNHDA and CDR2 SQIVND (reference sequence). This chain's CDR3 is CASSSGPYEQYF. CDR3 nucleotides: TGTGCCAGTTCTAGCGGACCCTACGAGCAGTACTTC.

This sequence joins TRBV27 and TRBJ2-1; 14 bases map to TRBD2. Per germline, CDR1 MNHEY and CDR2 SMNVEV (reference sequence). The CDR3 extends over 18 amino acids. V dropped 6 bases and J dropped 12; count of bases not matched to a gene: 19. CDR3 sequence (DNA): TGTGCCAGCAGCCTTATGACTAGCGGGAGGGCCGGAGGCGTCGGGCAGTTCTTC. It codes for CASSLMTSGRAGGVGQFF.

The chain uses TRBV29-1 and TRBJ1-1, with 9 bases fitting TRBD1. Germline V gene sequence: CDR1 SQVTM, CDR2 ANQGSEA. The V segment lost 6 bases and the J segment 1 base; nucleotides outside the gene matches: 9. The CDR3 loop spans 15 amino acids. The CDR3 DNA follows: TGCAGCGTCGCGGCTAGGACAGGGGAGAACACTGAAGCTTTCTTT. This gives the protein CSVAARTGENTEAFF.

The rearrangement uses TRBV13 and TRBJ1-3, with a tentative D call TRBD1 (5 bases). The CDR3 covers 14 residues. Germline loops: CDR1 PRHDT, CDR2 FYEKMQ (reference sequence). Trimming left V 4 bases short and J 3 bases short, with 10 bases between. The CDR3 DNA reads TGTGCCAGCAGCTGGATGCAGGGTGGAAACACCATATATTTT. Residues: CASSWMQGGNTIYF.

V is TRBV7-9 and J is TRBJ1-1, with 8 bases aligning to TRBD1. The V gene end was trimmed by 5 bases and the J gene end by 0 bases; junction bases not matched to a gene: 8. Germline CDR1 is SEHNR and CDR2 is FQNEAQ (reference sequence). CDR3 length: 16 amino acids. The CDR3 protein is CASSGPGQGVNTEAFF. DNA of the CDR3: TGTGCCAGCAGCGGCCCCGGACAGGGTGTGAACACTGAAGCTTTCTTT.

This sequence joins TRBV7-2 and TRBJ2-6; D is perhaps TRBD1 (5 bases). Germline assignment: CDR1 SGHTA and CDR2 FQGNSA. Between the trimmed V and J ends, which lost 6 bases and 2 bases, there was a span of 8 bases. This CDR3 contains 14 residues. CDR3 amino acids: CASRPTAGANVLTF. In DNA, the CDR3 is TGTGCCAGCAGGCCGACAGCTGGGGCCAACGTCCTGACTTTC.

The chain couples TRBV11-2 to TRBJ2-7, with 9 bases matching TRBD1. The length of the CDR3 is 14 residues. Per the germline V gene, CDR1 is SGHAT and CDR2 is FQNNGV. With 1 base clipped from V and 3 bases from J, the junction kept 1 base outside the gene matches. CDR3 loop: CASSLGQGDYEQYF. CDR3 sequence (DNA): TGTGCCAGCAGCTTAGGACAGGGGGACTACGAGCAGTACTTC.

This clone showed up just once. V and J are TRBV6-6 and TRBJ1-5; D might be TRBD1 (5 bases). Trimming shortened V by 8 bases and J by 3 bases, and 14 bases separated the two germline ends. The CDR3 sequence is 14 residues long. Looked up from germline, CDR1 is MNHNY and CDR2 is SVGAGI (reference sequence). The CDR3 DNA reads TGTGCCAGCGGTAGACAGATCCCCAATCAGCCCCAGCATTTT. This translates into CASGRQIPNQPQHF.

The count of this clone is one. This chain uses TRBV7-2 with TRBJ2-5; D remains unclear. From germline, CDR1 is SGHTA and CDR2 FQGNSA. CDR3 size: 13 residues. V was clipped by 2 bases and J by 5 bases, with 9 bases between them. The CDR3 protein is CASSLTIQETQYF. CDR3 DNA sequence: TGTGCCAGCAGCTTAACGATACAGGAGACCCAGTACTTC.

The chain recombines TRBV18 with TRBJ1-4, with 7 nucleotides matching TRBD1. Germline lookup yields CDR1 KGHSH and CDR2 LQKENI. Trimming took 0 bases from V and 4 from J; bases not matched to a gene: 14. The length of the CDR3 is 19 residues. The CDR3 here is CASSPPKTGRHRDNEKLFF. CDR3 DNA sequence: TGTGCCAGCTCACCACCTAAGACAGGGCGACACCGGGATAATGAAAAACTGTTTTTT.

V gene TRBV6-5 combines with J gene TRBJ2-1, with TRBD1 matching over 8 bases. Germline CDR1 is MNHEY and CDR2 is SVGAGI. CDR3 length: 15 amino acids. Trimming took 6 bases from V and 7 from J; bases not matched to a gene: 11. The CDR3 loop reads CASSSGTGRVNEQFF. As DNA, the CDR3 is TGTGCCAGCAGCTCCGGGACAGGAAGGGTAAATGAGCAGTTCTTC.

This chain links TRBV19 with TRBJ2-7, with 7 bases identical to TRBD2. The CDR3 consists of 16 residues. The germline CDR1 and CDR2 sequences are LNHDA and SQIVND (reference sequence). The J segment lost 1 base and the V segment lost 3 bases, leaving 9 bases of the junction unmatched. CDR3 sequence: CASSMNGGSRSYEQYF. The CDR3, as DNA: TGTGCCAGTAGTATGAATGGCGGGAGCAGGTCCTACGAGCAGTACTTC.

The CDR3 reads CASGLVVTGVATDTQYF. Written as DNA, the CDR3 is TGTGCTAGTGGTTTGGTAGTGACGGGAGTTGCTACAGATACGCAGTATTTT. The chain is built from TRBV12-5 and TRBJ2-3; TRBD2 is a possible D gene (6 bases). Trimming shortened V by 0 bases and J by 3 bases, and 16 bases separated the two germline ends. The length of the CDR3 is 17 residues. Per germline, CDR1 LGHNT and CDR2 FRNRAP.

The CDR3 sequence: CASSLGATRAYEQYF. Written as DNA, the CDR3 is TGTGCCAGCAGCTTAGGAGCGACTCGCGCCTACGAGCAGTACTTC. The J gene is TRBJ2-7, the V gene TRBV7-9; D remains unclear. This CDR3 contains 15 residues. With 1 base removed from V and 2 bases from J, the gap between germline ends came to 12 bases. CDR1 is SEHNR and CDR2 is FQNEAQ in the germline V gene (reference sequence).

CDR3 nucleotides: TGTGCCAGCAGTGACTCGCAGGGCGCAAGGGGCTACACCTTC. Its protein is CASSDSQGARGYTF. The V and J genes are TRBV6-4 and TRBJ1-2; TRBD1 is a possible D gene (5 bases). CDR1 is MRHNA, CDR2 SNTAGT, per germline. The V and J ends lost 0 bases and 8 bases respectively, with 13 bases between them. The CDR3 spans 14 residues.

The chain recombines TRBV2 with TRBJ2-7, with 8 bases that match TRBD1. Germline trimming cut 6 bases from V and 5 bases from J; bases unmatched to any gene: 12. CDR3 length equals 15 residues. Germline V gene data show CDR1 as SNHLY and CDR2 as FYNNEI. CDR3 loop: CASRPLSGGADEQYF. In DNA form, the CDR3 reads TGTGCCAGCAGACCCCTCTCAGGGGGCGCGGACGAGCAGTACTTC. The whole variable domain, remainder taken from reference TRBV2 and TRBJ2-7, is EPEVTQTPSHQVTQMGQEVILRCVPISNHLYFYWYRQILGQKVEFLVSFYNNEISEKSEIFDDQFSVERPDGSNFTLKIRSTKLEDSAMYFCASRPLSGGADEQYFGPGTRLTVT.

This clone was detected a few times. The J gene is TRBJ2-6, the V gene TRBV5-6; maybe TRBD1 (5 bases). V lost 1 base and J 2 bases, leaving 10 bases between the germline ends. Germline lookup yields CDR1 SGHDT and CDR2 YYEEEE. CDR3 length: 16 residues. The CDR3 bases are TGTGCCAGCAGCTTGACGTTAGGGGCTGGGGCCAACGTCCTGACTTTC. Amino acid sequence: CASSLTLGAGANVLTF.

This chain joins TRBV5-6 and TRBJ1-6, with D perhaps TRBD1 (5 bases). The CDR3 length is 15 residues. Germline-derived CDR1 and CDR2 are SGHDT and YYEEEE. The ends were cut back, 0 bases at V and 9 bases at J, with 13 bases in the middle. The CDR3 loop is CASSLAEQGPSPLHF. CDR3 sequence (DNA): TGTGCCAGCAGCTTGGCCGAGCAGGGCCCTTCACCCCTCCACTTT.

In this sample, this clone turned up once. This sequence joins TRBV19 and TRBJ2-3; a possible D gene is TRBD2 (5 bases). V was pared by 1 base and J by 1 base, with 6 bases between. The length of the CDR3 is 14 residues. CDR1 and CDR2 (germline): LNHDA, SQIVND (reference sequence). CDR3 region: CASSIAAGTDTQYF. The DNA of the CDR3 is TGTGCCAGTAGTATAGCAGCGGGCACAGATACGCAGTATTTT.

The V call is TRBV30, the J call TRBJ1-6, with 8 bases that match TRBD1. Germline assignment: CDR1 GTSNPN and CDR2 SVGIG (reference sequence). The length of the CDR3 is 14 residues. Unmatched junction bases numbered 7, after V lost 4 bases and J lost 8 bases. The CDR3 protein is CAWNPGQAYSPLHF. For the CDR3, the DNA is TGTGCCTGGAACCCGGGACAGGCGTATTCACCCCTCCACTTT. Filled out from reference TRBV30 and TRBJ1-6, the complete variable domain reads SQTIHQWPATLVQPVGSPLSLECTVEGTSNPNLYWYRQAAGRGLQLLFYSVGIGQISSEVPQNLSASRPQDRQFILSSKKLLLSDSGFYLCAWNPGQAYSPLHFGNGTRLTVT.

This clone was recorded a few times. This chain uses TRBV2 with TRBJ1-2, with D unclear. Trimming took off 1 base at V and 8 bases at J, with 14 bases between the two ends. CDR1 and CDR2 (germline): SNHLY, FYNNEI. The CDR3 sequence is 14 residues long. CDR3 DNA sequence: TGTGCCAGCAGTGAAGGGTTGGAGGATGGAGGCTACACCTTC. Translated: CASSEGLEDGGYTF.

The rearrangement joins TRBV9 to TRBJ2-7, with D possibly matching TRBD1 (5 bases). V was shortened by 0 bases and J by 1 base, with 11 bases between the two germline ends. This CDR3 spans 15 amino acids. The germline V gene encodes CDR1 SGDLS and CDR2 YYNGEE. CDR3 loop: CASSVGVQGSYEQYF. CDR3 in DNA: TGTGCCAGCAGCGTAGGGGTCCAGGGTTCCTACGAGCAGTACTTC.

V gene TRBV6-6 combines with J gene TRBJ1-1; TRBD1 is a possible D gene (5 bases). Trimming removed 5 bases at V and 4 bases at J, with 8 bases between. CDR1 and CDR2 (germline): MNHNY, SVGAGI (reference sequence). CDR3 length equals 12 residues. This CDR3 is CASSLRGTEAFF. CDR3 coding DNA: TGTGCCAGCAGTCTAAGGGGCACTGAAGCTTTCTTT.

The chain links TRBV18 to TRBJ2-1, with D possibly being TRBD1 (6 bases). Germline V CDR1 and CDR2: KGHSH, LQKENI. The CDR3 has 14 residues. Trimming pared 4 bases from V and 4 bases from J, leaving 11 bases between. CDR3 protein: CASSRPGEYNEQFF. The CDR3 DNA follows: TGTGCCAGCTCACGGCCAGGGGAATACAATGAGCAGTTCTTC.

In its sample, this clone was seen a few times. Other DNA sequences in this specimen translate into the identical CDR3. V gene TRBV4-3 combines with J gene TRBJ2-1; 11 bases line up with TRBD2. The CDR3 has 17 amino acids. Per the germline V gene, CDR1 is LGHNA and CDR2 is YSLEER. J was trimmed by 4 bases and V by 1 base; bases with no gene match: 6. Here the CDR3 DNA reads TGCGCCAGCAGCCAAGCCCCTAGCGGGGGGCCATACAATGAGCAGTTCTTC. It yields the protein CASSQAPSGGPYNEQFF.

V is TRBV5-1 and J is TRBJ2-1; 14 bases line up with TRBD2. Germline-derived CDR1 and CDR2 are SGHRS and YFSETQ. This CDR3 region has 16 residues. The junction had 5 bases not matched to a gene; V was cut back by 0 bases and J by 9 bases. The CDR3 DNA reads as TGCGCCAGCAGCTTGGGACTAGCGGGAGGGTTAGGTGAGCAGTTCTTC. Its translation: CASSLGLAGGLGEQFF. Complete variable domain (other parts from reference TRBV5-1 and TRBJ2-1): KAGVTQTPRYLIKTRGQQVTLSCSPISGHRSVSWYQQTPGQGLQFLFEYFSETQRNKGNFPGRFSGRQFSNSRSEMNVSTLELGDSALYLCASSLGLAGGLGEQFFGPGTRLTVL.

This chain links TRBV7-9 with TRBJ1-1; TRBD1 agrees at 8 bases. Germline-derived CDR1 and CDR2 are SEHNR and FQNEAQ (reference sequence). V shed 4 bases, J shed 1 base, and the junction held 5 bases outside the gene matches. The CDR3 length is 15 residues. CDR3 loop: CASSSLGTGNTEAFF. DNA of the CDR3: TGTGCCAGCAGCTCTTTGGGGACAGGGAACACTGAAGCTTTCTTT.

This chain connects TRBV9 to TRBJ2-2, with D perhaps TRBD2 (5 bases). V was cut by 3 bases and J by 7 bases, with 10 bases left in between. Germline loops: CDR1 SGDLS, CDR2 YYNGEE. This CDR3 has 13 residues. Here the CDR3 reads CASSATRDGELFF. The DNA of the CDR3 is TGTGCCAGCAGCGCCACCCGGGACGGGGAGCTGTTTTTT.

Regarding this clone: Other DNA sequences in the sample encode the same CDR3. The chain couples TRBV9 to TRBJ1-3; 7 positions agree with TRBD1. The CDR3 has 15 amino acids. Trimming at V came to 0 bases and at J to 2 bases, leaving 2 bases not matched to a gene. In germline, CDR1 is SGDLS, CDR2 YYNGEE. The CDR3 nucleotides are TGTGCCAGCAGCGTAGGAGGGGGCCCTGGAAACACCATATATTTT. Its protein is CASSVGGGPGNTIYF.

The chain carries TRBV4-3 and TRBJ2-5; D not certain. The CDR3 consists of 13 residues. Per the germline V gene, CDR1 is LGHNA and CDR2 is YSLEER. V was clipped by 3 bases and J by 4 bases, with 9 bases between them. This CDR3 is CASSHRPGETQYF. Here the CDR3 DNA reads TGCGCCAGCAGCCATAGACCGGGAGAGACCCAGTACTTC.

The rearrangement links TRBV16 to TRBJ2-7; D call uncertain. Trimming pared 0 bases from V and 3 bases from J, leaving 15 bases between. Germline values: CDR1 KGHSY, CDR2 FQNENV. The CDR3 loop spans 16 amino acids. CDR3 protein: CASSQSSPGANYEQYF. For the CDR3, the DNA is TGTGCCAGCAGCCAATCGAGTCCAGGTGCTAACTACGAGCAGTACTTC. Supplemented by reference TRBV16 and TRBJ2-7, the full variable domain reads GEEVAQTPKHLVRGEGQKAKLYCAPIKGHSYVFWYQQVLKNEFKFLISFQNENVFDETGMPKERFSAKCLPNSPCSLEIQATKLEDSAVYFCASSQSSPGANYEQYFGPGTRLTVT.

V usage is TRBV9 and J usage is TRBJ1-4, with a tentative D call TRBD1 (5 bases). The CDR3 extends over 15 amino acids. The V end was cut by 0 bases, the J end by 7 bases, with 13 bases between. The germline V gene has CDR1 SGDLS and CDR2 YYNGEE. The CDR3 loop is CASSVESGQGEKLFF. CDR3 DNA sequence: TGTGCCAGCAGCGTAGAATCCGGGCAGGGTGAAAAACTGTTTTTT.